This is a list of T cell receptor beta chains from one sample in a study of CD8+ T cells in alopecia areata. Clones were read by immunoSEQ multiplex PCR, and TCRdb kept only the in-frame ones, dropping some. The data hold around 190,000 clones, with about three fifths observed a single time. The source was CD4+ T cells sorted from blood, collected at approximately week 50, from a patient treated with tofacitinib. The receptors here all came from a human donor with alopecia areata. Each CDR3 is given with its conserved first and last residue. The order of the fields is V gene, D gene, CDR3 protein. The D gene is left open where the match is weak.

TRBV25-1	-	CASSGDPSPYNEQFF
TRBV10-3	-	CAISPGGATNEKLFF
TRBV9	-	CASSTRTGETQYF
TRBV18	-	CASSPPREPYEQYF
TRBV11-2	-	CASSLVGSSTDTQYF
TRBV5-1	-	CASSRGAGDSPLHF
TRBV11-3	-	CASSLVLGGLYNEQFF
TRBV5-1	-	CASSLDGIYGYTF
TRBV2	-	CASSVLGGSEAFF
TRBV29-1	TRBD1	CSARGPGTGAPQGYGYTF
TRBV9	TRBD1	CASSLDRGLQETQYF
TRBV2	-	CASSEKTAYGYTF
TRBV4-3	-	CASSQVSYRDSTEAFF
TRBV27	TRBD1	CASSLTGTGVSNQPQHF
TRBV5-1	-	CASSLAGGTTTDTQYF
TRBV29-1	-	CSVESADKNIQYF
TRBV5-6	-	CASSLSTGKHYNEQFF
TRBV7-3	-	CASSLNPSTGELFF
TRBV7-2	-	CASSLVWGRSYNEQFF
TRBV5-6	TRBD1	CASSWDRGIDTDTQYF
TRBV27	-	CASSLVGRGTGELFF
TRBV9	-	CASSVSPSYEQYF
TRBV7-3	TRBD2	CASSLRGSITDTQYF
TRBV7-2	-	CASSSAPYEQYF
TRBV30	TRBD1	CAWRPRTGFNTEAFF
TRBV30	-	CAWSRPLLGLWTEAFF
TRBV30	TRBD1	CAWSVVSDRGGGGYTF
TRBV15	-	CATSRGESTQYF
TRBV25-1	TRBD1	CASSAGQTAGGYTF
TRBV7-2	-	CASSSQRRDGYTF
TRBV30	TRBD1	CACLRLTGGYYGYTF
TRBV7-2	-	CASSRRPQEKLFF
TRBV19	-	CASSIEGGTEAFF
TRBV18	-	CASSQGRSYEQYF
TRBV4-3	TRBD1	CASSQEGGQGGYEQYF
TRBV30	-	CAWRPAEIPNYGYTF
TRBV27	-	CASSLTIRGSGDTQYF
TRBV14	TRBD2	CASSPSKRLAGVTDTQYF
TRBV4-3	-	CASSQVDRRFYNEQFF
TRBV7-3	-	CASSLDTNTGELFF
TRBV10-3	TRBD1	CATGQGGTEAFF
TRBV19	TRBD2	CASSSHIAGGYNEQFF
TRBV7-9	-	CASSLQGSNEKLFF
TRBV29-1	-	CSVTVTYNEQFF
TRBV29-1	TRBD1	CSVEWDRGQPQHF
TRBV15	-	CATSRAKTDNQPQHF
TRBV10-3	-	CAADGGYGYTF
TRBV19	-	CASSIDRSGEAFF
TRBV11-2	-	CASTVTGASYEQYF
TRBV9	-	CASSLDVDTEAFF
TRBV5-1	-	CASSAVVGETQYF
TRBV7-6	-	CASSLDDGSYEQYF
TRBV4-3	-	CASSQDGGTEAFF